This T cell receptor beta chain was documented in a study of cytomegalovirus exposure and HLA in healthy donors. V shed 4 bases and J shed 1 base, with 17 bases lying between them. The CDR3 has 16 amino acids. The germline V gene has CDR1 MNHNY and CDR2 SVGAGI (reference sequence). Overall study results and limits: In a later analysis, TCR association rates varied by HLA locus: DRB1 most, HLA-C fewest.

This clone was counted only a few times. Its antigen is currently unknown. The PCR was carried out with 60 Vbeta primers and 13 Jbeta primers. Sequencing was performed with immunoSEQ multiplex PCR; in TCRdb, only in-frame clones are kept and a portion is missing. The sample includes 160,000 or so clones, roughly 85% seen only once; the top ten take 9.7%. The chain has TRBV6-6 and TRBJ2-7; D gene unclear. Specimen: PBMCs. This receptor was obtained from a man between 18 and 35 years old in good health and CMV-seropositive. The CDR3 nucleotides are TGTGCCAGCAGTTCCCTGGGCAGCTTGATATCCTACGAGCAGTACTTC. Encoded protein: CASSSLGSLISYEQYF.